Here is one T cell receptor (beta chain) with its context. Its antigen is currently unknown. V lost 2 bases to trimming and J lost 0 bases; unmatched junction nucleotides: 5. Germline V gene data show CDR1 as SGHTA and CDR2 as FQGNSA. The length of the CDR3 is 16 residues. The sample belongs to a study of shared clonotypes between healthy human individuals. Produced via immunoSEQ multiplex PCR; TCRdb's table is partial and in-frame only. Among 1,400,000 or so clones listed, approximately 98.5% were seen once. Study-wide results and limits: Sorted-subset sequencing was shown by rarefaction to be incomplete despite large depth. An expected dependence of interdonor clonotype sharing on sequencing depth was noted.

V usage is TRBV7-2 and J usage is TRBJ2-5; 8 nucleotides line up with TRBD2. The source material was naive CD4+ T cells sorted from blood. Subset indicated: CD45RA+ positively selected. The clonotype comes from a man aged 30 to 45 in good health. Here the CDR3 DNA reads TGTGCCAGCAGCTTAAATAGCGGGAACAACCAAGAGACCCAGTACTTC. Translated, it gives CASSLNSGNNQETQYF.